These T cell receptor beta chains were read from a single sample in a study of shared clonotypes between healthy human individuals. TCRdb's copy holds only in-frame clones and misses some; the assay was immunoSEQ multiplex PCR. The sample has about 730,000 clones; just under 75% are singletons. Sequenced material: memory CD4+ T cells sorted from blood. Receptors were obtained from a woman aged 25 to 39 in good health. The CDR3 runs from the conserved cysteine through the conserved F or W. The D gene is left open where the match is weak. The size entry is marked missing in some rows and otherwise reads once, few, many or a size class.

V gene: TRBV11-1; clone size: -; D gene: -; J gene: TRBJ2-1; CDR3 protein: CASSPGIRDEQFF; CDR3 DNA: TGTGCCAGCAGCCCAGGGATAAGAGATGAGCAGTTCTTC
V gene: TRBV25-1; clone size: -; D gene: TRBD1; J gene: TRBJ1-6; CDR3 protein: CASSPDRDNSPLHF; CDR3 DNA: TGTGCCAGCAGTCCGGACAGGGATAATTCACCCCTCCACTTT
V gene: TRBV19; clone size: many; D gene: TRBD1; J gene: TRBJ2-2; CDR3 protein: CASSRTPTGDTGELFF; CDR3 DNA: TGTGCCAGTAGTCGAACCCCAACAGGGGACACCGGGGAGCTGTTTTTT
V gene: TRBV30; clone size: many; D gene: TRBD1; J gene: TRBJ1-2; CDR3 protein: CAWRAPANRGGGYTF; CDR3 DNA: TGTGCCTGGAGGGCACCCGCAAACAGGGGAGGAGGCTACACCTTC
V gene: TRBV18; clone size: -; D gene: TRBD1; J gene: TRBJ1-3; CDR3 protein: CASSPGGTAGTRSGNTIYF; CDR3 DNA: TGTGCCAGCTCACCAGGTGGGACAGCAGGAACCCGCTCTGGAAACACCATATATTTT
V gene: TRBV14; clone size: -; D gene: TRBD1; J gene: TRBJ1-3; CDR3 protein: CASSQAGQGNTIYF; CDR3 DNA: TGTGCCAGCAGCCAAGCGGGACAGGGAAACACCATATATTTT
V gene: TRBV14; clone size: -; D gene: -; J gene: TRBJ2-1; CDR3 protein: CASSQSASFRGNEQFF; CDR3 DNA: TGTGCCAGCAGCCAAAGTGCCAGCTTTCGAGGCAATGAGCAGTTCTTC
V gene: TRBV5-1; clone size: -; D gene: -; J gene: TRBJ2-1; CDR3 protein: CASSLETGTASNEQFF; CDR3 DNA: TGCGCCAGCAGCTTGGAGACCGGGACTGCGTCCAATGAGCAGTTCTTC
V gene: TRBV27; clone size: -; D gene: -; J gene: TRBJ1-1; CDR3 protein: CASSLWAGGRDTEAFF; CDR3 DNA: TGTGCCAGCAGTTTATGGGCCGGAGGCAGGGATACTGAAGCTTTCTTT
V gene: TRBV30; clone size: -; D gene: -; J gene: TRBJ2-7; CDR3 protein: CAWSVTGRYEQYF; CDR3 DNA: TGTGCCTGGAGTGTAACAGGGAGGTACGAGCAGTACTTC
V gene: TRBV29-1; clone size: few; D gene: TRBD2; J gene: TRBJ2-1; CDR3 protein: CSVVTSGDYNEQFF; CDR3 DNA: TGCAGCGTCGTAACTAGCGGGGACTACAATGAGCAGTTCTTC
V gene: TRBV9; clone size: -; D gene: -; J gene: TRBJ1-1; CDR3 protein: CASSVGGSVTEAFF; CDR3 DNA: TGTGCCAGCAGCGTAGGGGGCTCGGTTACTGAAGCTTTCTTT
V gene: TRBV7-2; clone size: -; D gene: -; J gene: TRBJ2-3; CDR3 protein: CASSLIGNDSTDTQYF; CDR3 DNA: TGTGCCAGCAGCTTGATCGGGAACGATAGCACAGATACGCAGTATTTT
V gene: TRBV7-9; clone size: -; D gene: TRBD2; J gene: TRBJ2-2; CDR3 protein: CASSLLAGEVGELFF; CDR3 DNA: TGTGCCAGCAGCTTATTAGCGGGAGAGGTCGGGGAGCTGTTTTTT
V gene: TRBV5-5; clone size: many; D gene: TRBD1; J gene: TRBJ2-1; CDR3 protein: CASSFQGAYEQFF; CDR3 DNA: TGTGCCAGCAGCTTCCAGGGGGCCTATGAGCAGTTCTTC
V gene: TRBV28; clone size: few; D gene: -; J gene: TRBJ1-2; CDR3 protein: CASSLSSGAGDFYGYTF; CDR3 DNA: TGTGCCAGCAGTTTGTCCTCGGGGGCAGGGGATTTCTATGGCTACACCTTC
V gene: TRBV30; clone size: -; D gene: -; J gene: TRBJ2-7; CDR3 protein: CAWSVGPLSYEQYF; CDR3 DNA: TGTGCCTGGAGTGTGGGGCCTCTCTCCTACGAGCAGTACTTC
V gene: TRBV7-2; clone size: many; D gene: TRBD1; J gene: TRBJ1-5; CDR3 protein: CASSLSTGRENQPQHF; CDR3 DNA: TGTGCCAGCAGCCTGTCGACAGGGAGGGAGAATCAGCCCCAGCATTTT
V gene: TRBV5-4; clone size: once; D gene: -; J gene: TRBJ1-2; CDR3 protein: CASSFNRAHGYTF; CDR3 DNA: TGTGCCAGCAGCTTTAACAGGGCCCATGGCTACACCTTC
V gene: TRBV7-9; clone size: -; D gene: -; J gene: TRBJ2-5; CDR3 protein: CASSLSGKGETQYF; CDR3 DNA: TGTGCCAGCAGCTTATCCGGGAAGGGGGAGACCCAGTACTTC
V gene: TRBV6-1; clone size: -; D gene: -; J gene: TRBJ2-5; CDR3 protein: CASSTQGGVETQYF; CDR3 DNA: TGTGCCAGCAGTACGCAGGGGGGAGTCGAGACCCAGTACTTC
V gene: TRBV28; clone size: -; D gene: -; J gene: TRBJ1-2; CDR3 protein: CASRTELGYTF; CDR3 DNA: TGTGCCAGCAGGACGGAACTGGGCTACACCTTC
V gene: TRBV19; clone size: -; D gene: TRBD2; J gene: TRBJ2-2; CDR3 protein: CAAQREGGTGELFF; CDR3 DNA: TGTGCCGCACAGCGGGAAGGCGGCACCGGGGAGCTGTTTTTT
V gene: TRBV12-5; clone size: -; D gene: TRBD2; J gene: TRBJ2-1; CDR3 protein: CASGPGLAGSYNEQFF; CDR3 DNA: TGTGCTAGTGGACCAGGACTAGCGGGCTCCTACAATGAGCAGTTCTTC
V gene: TRBV5-6; clone size: -; D gene: TRBD2; J gene: TRBJ2-1; CDR3 protein: CASMGTSGAWVDEQFF; CDR3 DNA: TGTGCCAGCATGGGGACTAGCGGGGCCTGGGTCGATGAGCAGTTCTTC
V gene: TRBV5-1; clone size: -; D gene: -; J gene: TRBJ1-2; CDR3 protein: CASSPDEGNYGYTF; CDR3 DNA: TGCGCCAGCAGCCCGGACGAGGGAAACTATGGCTACACCTTC
V gene: TRBV18; clone size: -; D gene: -; J gene: TRBJ2-1; CDR3 protein: CASSPSEDSYNEQFF; CDR3 DNA: TGTGCCAGCTCACCTAGCGAAGACTCCTACAATGAGCAGTTCTTC
V gene: TRBV7-9; clone size: -; D gene: TRBD2; J gene: TRBJ2-5; CDR3 protein: CASSSSGRETQYF; CDR3 DNA: TGTGCCAGCAGCTCTAGCGGGAGAGAGACCCAGTACTTC
V gene: TRBV19; clone size: once; D gene: -; J gene: TRBJ2-7; CDR3 protein: CASSTLPSGSNSYEQYF; CDR3 DNA: TGTGCCAGTAGTACCCTCCCCTCGGGGAGTAATTCCTACGAGCAGTACTTC
V gene: TRBV28; clone size: once; D gene: -; J gene: TRBJ1-5; CDR3 protein: CASRSTGPRYQPQHF; CDR3 DNA: TGTGCCAGCAGATCAACAGGACCTCGGTATCAGCCCCAGCATTTT
V gene: TRBV29-1; clone size: few; D gene: TRBD2; J gene: TRBJ2-5; CDR3 protein: CSVGASGRVEYF; CDR3 DNA: TGCAGCGTTGGCGCTAGCGGGAGAGTGGAGTACTTC
V gene: TRBV25-1; clone size: -; D gene: -; J gene: TRBJ1-3; CDR3 protein: CASSDKTGKERNTIYF; CDR3 DNA: TGTGCCAGCAGCGATAAAACAGGGAAGGAGCGAAACACCATATATTTT
V gene: TRBV30; clone size: -; D gene: -; J gene: TRBJ1-3; CDR3 protein: CACYPGKGTSSGNTIYF; CDR3 DNA: TGTGCCTGCTACCCTGGGAAAGGGACCTCCTCTGGAAACACCATATATTTT
V gene: TRBV29-1; clone size: -; D gene: -; J gene: TRBJ2-5; CDR3 protein: CSVALSQETQYF; CDR3 DNA: TGCAGCGTCGCTCTATCCCAAGAGACCCAGTACTTC
V gene: TRBV2; clone size: -; D gene: -; J gene: TRBJ2-7; CDR3 protein: CASSGDFTYEQYF; CDR3 DNA: TGTGCCAGCAGTGGGGACTTTACCTACGAGCAGTACTTC
V gene: TRBV6-6; clone size: -; D gene: -; J gene: TRBJ1-2; CDR3 protein: CASSLQEDYGYTF; CDR3 DNA: TGTGCCAGCAGTCTGCAGGAGGACTATGGCTACACCTTC
V gene: TRBV25-1; clone size: few; D gene: TRBD2; J gene: TRBJ2-3; CDR3 protein: CASSEHGLAADTQYF; CDR3 DNA: TGTGCCAGCAGTGAACATGGGCTAGCGGCAGATACGCAGTATTTT
V gene: TRBV4-1; clone size: -; D gene: -; J gene: TRBJ2-1; CDR3 protein: CASSLISYNEQFF; CDR3 DNA: TGCGCCAGCAGCCTCATTTCTTACAATGAGCAGTTCTTC
V gene: TRBV28; clone size: -; D gene: -; J gene: TRBJ1-2; CDR3 protein: CASSFPQRPYGYTF; CDR3 DNA: TGTGCCAGCAGTTTCCCCCAGAGACCTTATGGCTACACCTTC
V gene: TRBV5-4; clone size: once; D gene: TRBD2; J gene: TRBJ2-1; CDR3 protein: CASSVGLAGDEQFF; CDR3 DNA: TGTGCCAGCAGCGTCGGACTAGCGGGAGATGAGCAGTTCTTC
V gene: TRBV19; clone size: few; D gene: -; J gene: TRBJ2-2; CDR3 protein: CASSILGSVAGELFF; CDR3 DNA: TGTGCCAGTAGTATATTAGGAAGTGTCGCCGGGGAGCTGTTTTTT
V gene: TRBV30; clone size: -; D gene: -; J gene: TRBJ2-2; CDR3 protein: CASESLRDRELFF; CDR3 DNA: TGTGCTTCTGAGTCCTTAAGGGACAGGGAGCTGTTTTTT
V gene: TRBV2; clone size: -; D gene: TRBD1; J gene: TRBJ2-3; CDR3 protein: CASSVGTGATDTQYF; CDR3 DNA: TGTGCCAGCAGTGTAGGGACAGGCGCCACAGATACGCAGTATTTT
V gene: TRBV5-1; clone size: -; D gene: -; J gene: TRBJ2-7; CDR3 protein: CASSLSFGYSSYEQYF; CDR3 DNA: TGCGCCAGCAGCTTGTCGTTTGGCTACAGCTCCTACGAGCAGTACTTC
V gene: TRBV19; clone size: -; D gene: -; J gene: TRBJ1-1; CDR3 protein: CATGYRVDGTEAFF; CDR3 DNA: TGTGCCACAGGGTACAGGGTTGATGGCACTGAAGCTTTCTTT
V gene: TRBV28; clone size: -; D gene: TRBD1; J gene: TRBJ2-1; CDR3 protein: CASSPPAGRGPLYEQFF; CDR3 DNA: TGTGCCAGCAGTCCCCCAGCCGGCAGGGGGCCGTTGTATGAGCAGTTCTTC
V gene: TRBV6-6; clone size: -; D gene: TRBD2; J gene: TRBJ2-3; CDR3 protein: CASRAGVEDTQYF; CDR3 DNA: TGTGCCAGCAGAGCGGGAGTAGAGGATACGCAGTATTTT
V gene: TRBV5-6; clone size: -; D gene: -; J gene: TRBJ2-1; CDR3 protein: CASSLDVSLDGQFF; CDR3 DNA: TGTGCCAGCAGCTTGGACGTCTCACTGGATGGGCAGTTCTTC
V gene: TRBV15; clone size: once; D gene: -; J gene: TRBJ1-2; CDR3 protein: CATSSPDRVFYGYTF; CDR3 DNA: TGTGCCACCAGCTCCCCGGACAGAGTTTTCTATGGCTACACCTTC